This T cell receptor beta chain was documented in a study of regulatory T cells in long-lasting Graves disease. A note on this clonotype: Its antigen is not identified.

This CDR3 contains 17 residues. Germline loops: CDR1 SGHRS, CDR2 YFSETQ. Trimming took off 3 bases at V and 0 bases at J, with 16 bases between the two ends. According to the study, TCR beta libraries were built with iRepertoire HTBI primers and CDR3-region Arm-PCR. TCRdb processed the multiplex PCR reads anew with MiXCR; each CDR3 protein has one entry. The sample includes fewer than 550,000 distinct CDR3 sequences, around 16% seen only once; the top ten take approximately 25%. The time point here: newly diagnosed GD, antithyroid drugs for less than 3 months. Scientists built the TCR library using RNA that was extracted from PBMCs. Study observations and caveats: The study found TRBV28, TRBJ1-2 and TRBJ2-5 favored in persistent disease. Persistent patients shared 2,500 to 3,000 public clonotypes among themselves. Newly diagnosed patients shared fewer, at under 1,000.

The sample also formed part of further work on T cells in Graves' hyperthyroidism and ophthalmopathy.

This chain connects TRBV5-1 to TRBJ1-3, with a tentative D call TRBD1 (6 bases). The receptor comes from a woman aged 35-65 years with Graves disease. The sequencing used peripheral blood mononuclear cells (PBMCs), collected at new diagnosis, from a patient treated with antithyroid drugs. The CDR3 sequence: CASSSPGGMDSGNTIYF. The CDR3 DNA reads TGCGCCAGCAGCTCCCCGGGGGGCATGGACTCTGGAAACACCATATATTTT. The entire variable domain, with the rest obtained from reference TRBV5-1 and TRBJ1-3, is as follows: KAGVTQTPRYLIKTRGQQVTLSCSPISGHRSVSWYQQTPGQGLQFLFEYFSETQRNKGNFPGRFSGRQFSNSRSEMNVSTLELGDSALYLCASSSPGGMDSGNTIYFGEGSWLTVV.